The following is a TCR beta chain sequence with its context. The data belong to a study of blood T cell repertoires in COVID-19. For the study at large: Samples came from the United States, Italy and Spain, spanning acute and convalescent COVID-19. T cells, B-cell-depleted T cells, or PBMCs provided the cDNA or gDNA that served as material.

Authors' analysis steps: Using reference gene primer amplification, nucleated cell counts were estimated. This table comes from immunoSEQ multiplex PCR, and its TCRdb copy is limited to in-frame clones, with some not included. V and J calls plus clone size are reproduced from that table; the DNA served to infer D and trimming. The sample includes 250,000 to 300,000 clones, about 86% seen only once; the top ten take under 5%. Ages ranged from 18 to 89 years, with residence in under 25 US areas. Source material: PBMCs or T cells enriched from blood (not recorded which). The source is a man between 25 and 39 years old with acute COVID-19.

In nucleotides, the CDR3 is TGTGCCAGCTCACCAAGCAGGGGAGGGCCACCCCTCCACTTT. The encoded protein is CASSPSRGGPPLHF. This chain links TRBV18 with TRBJ1-6; the D gene is possibly TRBD1 (6 bases). The CDR3 covers 14 residues. Trimming cost V 2 bases and J 11 bases, with 13 bases left between them. Germline CDR1 and CDR2: KGHSH and LQKENI.